A single sample is the source of the 3 T cell receptor beta chains below, sequenced in a study of T-cell memory formation after mild COVID-19. One entry per CDR3 protein, called by TCRdb with MiXCR from the 5' RACE reads. The table lists 450,000 to 650,000 distinct CDR3 sequences, less than 25% of them singletons. The sequenced sample was PBMCs or a T cell subset sorted from them (not recorded which). These receptors were taken from an adult woman who had mild COVID-19 (a few samples of this study predate the infection). Cell type and time point are not known.

This sequence joins TRBV7-2 and TRBJ2-1; D may match TRBD1 or TRBD2 (5 bases each). Germline CDR1 SGHTA, CDR2 FQGNSA. CDR3 length: 15 amino acids. Trimming took off 1 base at V and 4 bases at J, with 11 bases between the two ends. The CDR3 here is CASSLDRGGYNEQFF. CDR3 coding DNA: TGTGCCAGCAGCTTAGACCGGGGCGGGTACAATGAGCAGTTCTTC.

This clonotype was recorded many times. The chain links TRBV30 to TRBJ1-2; D gene ambiguous. The CDR3 runs 13 residues. V dropped 5 bases and J dropped 8 bases, with 18 bases sitting between them. Germline V gene data show CDR1 as GTSNPN and CDR2 as SVGIG (reference sequence). The CDR3 DNA sequence: TGTGCCTGGGGGAAGAAAGGGATAGAAGGCTACACCTTC. It yields the protein CAWGKKGIEGYTF.

This clonotype has more than one count but fewer than ten. This chain links TRBV29-1 with TRBJ2-7; D assignment may be TRBD1 or TRBD2 (5 bases each). Germline CDR1 SQVTM, CDR2 ANQGSEA. The V end lost 6 bases, the J end lost 2 bases, and 14 bases lay between the germline ends. CDR3 length: 13 amino acids. This CDR3 is CSVVRVGAYEQYF. In DNA form, the CDR3 reads TGCAGCGTCGTCAGGGTCGGGGCCTACGAGCAGTACTTC.